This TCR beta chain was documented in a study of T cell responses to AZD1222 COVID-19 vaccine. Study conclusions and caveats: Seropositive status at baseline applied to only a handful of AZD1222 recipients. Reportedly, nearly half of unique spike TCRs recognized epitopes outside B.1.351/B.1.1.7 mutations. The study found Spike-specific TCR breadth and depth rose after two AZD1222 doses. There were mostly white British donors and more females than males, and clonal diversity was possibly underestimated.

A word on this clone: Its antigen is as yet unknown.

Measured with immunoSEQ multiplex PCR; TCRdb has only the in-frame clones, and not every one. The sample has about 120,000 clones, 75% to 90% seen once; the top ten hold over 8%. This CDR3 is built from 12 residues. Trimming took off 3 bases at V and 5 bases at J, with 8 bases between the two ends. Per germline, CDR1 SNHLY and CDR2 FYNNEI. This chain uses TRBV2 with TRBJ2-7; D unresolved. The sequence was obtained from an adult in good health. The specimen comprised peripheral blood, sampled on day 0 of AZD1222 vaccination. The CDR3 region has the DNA TGTGCCAGCAGTGAGGAAGGCCACGAGCAGTACTTC. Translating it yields CASSEEGHEQYF.